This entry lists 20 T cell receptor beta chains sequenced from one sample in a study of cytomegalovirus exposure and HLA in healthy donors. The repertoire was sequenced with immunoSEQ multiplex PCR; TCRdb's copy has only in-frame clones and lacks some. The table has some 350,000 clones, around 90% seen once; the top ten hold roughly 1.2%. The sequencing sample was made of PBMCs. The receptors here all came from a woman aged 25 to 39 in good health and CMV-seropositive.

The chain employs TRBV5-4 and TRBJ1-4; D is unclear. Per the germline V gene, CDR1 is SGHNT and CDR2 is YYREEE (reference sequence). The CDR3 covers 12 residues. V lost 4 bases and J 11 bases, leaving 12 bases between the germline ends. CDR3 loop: CASSPHTGKLFF. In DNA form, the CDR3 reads TGTGCCAGCAGCCCCCACACTGGGAAACTGTTTTTT. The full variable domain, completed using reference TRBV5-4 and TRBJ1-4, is ETGVTQSPTHLIKTRGQQVTLRCSSQSGHNTVSWYQQALGQGPQFIFQYYREEENGRGNFPPRFSGLQFPNYSSELNVNALELDDSALYLCASSPHTGKLFFGSGTQLSVL.

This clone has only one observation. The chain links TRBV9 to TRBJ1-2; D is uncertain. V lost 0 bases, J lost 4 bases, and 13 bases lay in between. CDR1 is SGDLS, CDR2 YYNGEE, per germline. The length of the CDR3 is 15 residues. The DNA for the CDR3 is TGTGCCAGCAGCGTAGAGCTTGCGAGTAGCTATGGCTACACCTTC. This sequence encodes CASSVELASSYGYTF.

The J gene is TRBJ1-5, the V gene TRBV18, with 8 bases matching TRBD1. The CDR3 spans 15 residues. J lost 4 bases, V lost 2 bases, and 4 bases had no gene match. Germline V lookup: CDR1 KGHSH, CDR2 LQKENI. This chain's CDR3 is CASSPDRGRNQPQHF. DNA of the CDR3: TGTGCCAGCTCACCAGACAGGGGAAGGAATCAGCCCCAGCATTTT.

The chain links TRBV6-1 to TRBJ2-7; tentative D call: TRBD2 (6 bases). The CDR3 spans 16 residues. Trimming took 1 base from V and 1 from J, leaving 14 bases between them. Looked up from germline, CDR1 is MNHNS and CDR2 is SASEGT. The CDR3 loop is CASSEEDWRASYEQYF. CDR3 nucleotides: TGTGCCAGCAGTGAAGAAGACTGGAGGGCATCCTACGAGCAGTACTTC.

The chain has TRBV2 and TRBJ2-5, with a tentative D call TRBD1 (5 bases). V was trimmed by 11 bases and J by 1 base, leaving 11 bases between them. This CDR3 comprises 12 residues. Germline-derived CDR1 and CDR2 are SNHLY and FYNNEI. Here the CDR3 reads CAVRAPQETQYF. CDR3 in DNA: TGTGCCGTCAGGGCCCCCCAAGAGACCCAGTACTTC.

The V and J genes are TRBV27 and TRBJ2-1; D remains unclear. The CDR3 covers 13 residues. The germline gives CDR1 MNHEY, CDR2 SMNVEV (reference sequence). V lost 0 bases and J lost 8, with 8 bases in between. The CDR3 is CASSLSRTYEQFF. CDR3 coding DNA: TGTGCCAGCAGTTTATCTAGAACCTATGAGCAGTTCTTC.

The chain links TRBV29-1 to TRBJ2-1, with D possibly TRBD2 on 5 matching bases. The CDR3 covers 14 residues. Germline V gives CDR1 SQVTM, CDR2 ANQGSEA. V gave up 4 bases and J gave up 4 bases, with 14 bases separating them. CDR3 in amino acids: CSVVRESYYNEQFF. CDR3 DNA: TGCAGCGTTGTACGGGAAAGCTATTACAATGAGCAGTTCTTC.

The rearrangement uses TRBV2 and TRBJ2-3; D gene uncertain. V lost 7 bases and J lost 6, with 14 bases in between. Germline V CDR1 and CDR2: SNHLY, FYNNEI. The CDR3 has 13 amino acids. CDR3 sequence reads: CASTTATKDTQYF. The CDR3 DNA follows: TGTGCCAGCACTACTGCCACTAAGGATACGCAGTATTTT.

The CDR3 here is CTPGQGYTF. CDR3 nucleotides: TGCACCCCAGGCCAAGGCTACACCTTC. The chain has TRBV20-1 and TRBJ1-2; D remains unclear. The CDR3 runs to 9 residues. Per germline, CDR1 DFQATT and CDR2 SNEGSKA (reference sequence).

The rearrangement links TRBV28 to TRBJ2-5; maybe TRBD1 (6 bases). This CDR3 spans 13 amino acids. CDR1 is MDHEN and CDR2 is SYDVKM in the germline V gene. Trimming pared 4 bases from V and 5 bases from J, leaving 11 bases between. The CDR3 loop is CASSSRQGETQYF. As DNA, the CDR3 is TGTGCCAGCAGTTCCCGCCAGGGGGAGACCCAGTACTTC.

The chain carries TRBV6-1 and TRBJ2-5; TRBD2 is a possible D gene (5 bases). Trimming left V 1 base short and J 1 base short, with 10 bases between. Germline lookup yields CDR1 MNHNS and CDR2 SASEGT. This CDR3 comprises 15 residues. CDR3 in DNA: TGTGCCAGCAGTGAAGATCGGGGTACCCAAGAGACCCAGTACTTC. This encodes CASSEDRGTQETQYF.

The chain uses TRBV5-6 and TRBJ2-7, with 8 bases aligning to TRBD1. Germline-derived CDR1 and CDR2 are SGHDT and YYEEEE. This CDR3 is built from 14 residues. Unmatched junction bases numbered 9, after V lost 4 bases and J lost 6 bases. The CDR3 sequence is CASSPEGQVGEQYF. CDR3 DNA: TGTGCCAGCAGCCCGGAGGGACAGGTTGGCGAGCAGTACTTC.

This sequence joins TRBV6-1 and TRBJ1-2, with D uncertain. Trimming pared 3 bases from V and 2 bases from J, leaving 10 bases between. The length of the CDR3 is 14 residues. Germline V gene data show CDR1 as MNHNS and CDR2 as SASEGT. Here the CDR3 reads CASSEVQVNYGYTF. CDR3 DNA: TGTGCCAGCAGTGAGGTTCAAGTAAACTATGGCTACACCTTC.

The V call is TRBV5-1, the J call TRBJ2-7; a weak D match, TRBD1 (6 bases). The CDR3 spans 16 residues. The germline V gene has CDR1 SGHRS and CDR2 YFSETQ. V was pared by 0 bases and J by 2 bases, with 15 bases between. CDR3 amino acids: CASSLVGRDTPYEQYF. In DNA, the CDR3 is TGCGCCAGCAGCTTGGTAGGTCGGGACACCCCCTACGAGCAGTACTTC.

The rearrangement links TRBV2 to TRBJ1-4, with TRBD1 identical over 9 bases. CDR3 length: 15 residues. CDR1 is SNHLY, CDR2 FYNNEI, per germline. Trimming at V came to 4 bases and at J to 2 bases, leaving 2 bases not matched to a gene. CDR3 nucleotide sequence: TGTGCCAGCAGTGGACAGGGGGTTACTAATGAAAAACTGTTTTTT. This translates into CASSGQGVTNEKLFF.

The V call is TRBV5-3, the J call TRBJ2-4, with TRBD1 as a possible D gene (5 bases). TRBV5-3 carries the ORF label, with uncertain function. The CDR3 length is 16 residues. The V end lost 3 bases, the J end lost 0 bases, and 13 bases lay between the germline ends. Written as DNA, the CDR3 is TGTGCCAGAAGCTCACCGACAGAGCTAGCCAAAAACATTCAGTACTTC. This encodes CARSSPTELAKNIQYF.

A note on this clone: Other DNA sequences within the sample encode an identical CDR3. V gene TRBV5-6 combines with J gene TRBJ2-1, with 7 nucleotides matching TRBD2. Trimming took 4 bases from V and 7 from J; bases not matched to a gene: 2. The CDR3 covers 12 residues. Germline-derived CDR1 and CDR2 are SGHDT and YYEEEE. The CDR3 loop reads CASSLGGNEQFF. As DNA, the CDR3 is TGTGCCAGCAGCCTGGGGGGGAATGAGCAGTTCTTC.

CDR3 residues: CASSHGTRADTQYF. The DNA of the CDR3 is TGTGCCAGCAGTCATGGTACGCGGGCCGATACGCAGTATTTT. The chain employs TRBV6-5 and TRBJ2-3; TRBD2 might be the D (5 bases). Germline loops: CDR1 MNHEY, CDR2 SVGAGI. The CDR3 has 14 amino acids. V was shortened by 5 bases and J by 6 bases, with 15 bases between the two germline ends.

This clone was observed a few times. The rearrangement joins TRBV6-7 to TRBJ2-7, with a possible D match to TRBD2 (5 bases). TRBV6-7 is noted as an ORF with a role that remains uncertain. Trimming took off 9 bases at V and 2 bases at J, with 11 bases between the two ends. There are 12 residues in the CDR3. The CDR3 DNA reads TGTGCCAGGGCGGGTGAAACCTACGAGCAGTACTTC. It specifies CARAGETYEQYF.

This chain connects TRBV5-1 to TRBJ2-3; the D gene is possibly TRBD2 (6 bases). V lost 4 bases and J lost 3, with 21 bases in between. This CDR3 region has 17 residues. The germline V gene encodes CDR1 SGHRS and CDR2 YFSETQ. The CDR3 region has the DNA TGCGCCAGCAGCGTCGACTTGGGGGGTCGTGGTACAGATACGCAGTATTTT. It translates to CASSVDLGGRGTDTQYF.